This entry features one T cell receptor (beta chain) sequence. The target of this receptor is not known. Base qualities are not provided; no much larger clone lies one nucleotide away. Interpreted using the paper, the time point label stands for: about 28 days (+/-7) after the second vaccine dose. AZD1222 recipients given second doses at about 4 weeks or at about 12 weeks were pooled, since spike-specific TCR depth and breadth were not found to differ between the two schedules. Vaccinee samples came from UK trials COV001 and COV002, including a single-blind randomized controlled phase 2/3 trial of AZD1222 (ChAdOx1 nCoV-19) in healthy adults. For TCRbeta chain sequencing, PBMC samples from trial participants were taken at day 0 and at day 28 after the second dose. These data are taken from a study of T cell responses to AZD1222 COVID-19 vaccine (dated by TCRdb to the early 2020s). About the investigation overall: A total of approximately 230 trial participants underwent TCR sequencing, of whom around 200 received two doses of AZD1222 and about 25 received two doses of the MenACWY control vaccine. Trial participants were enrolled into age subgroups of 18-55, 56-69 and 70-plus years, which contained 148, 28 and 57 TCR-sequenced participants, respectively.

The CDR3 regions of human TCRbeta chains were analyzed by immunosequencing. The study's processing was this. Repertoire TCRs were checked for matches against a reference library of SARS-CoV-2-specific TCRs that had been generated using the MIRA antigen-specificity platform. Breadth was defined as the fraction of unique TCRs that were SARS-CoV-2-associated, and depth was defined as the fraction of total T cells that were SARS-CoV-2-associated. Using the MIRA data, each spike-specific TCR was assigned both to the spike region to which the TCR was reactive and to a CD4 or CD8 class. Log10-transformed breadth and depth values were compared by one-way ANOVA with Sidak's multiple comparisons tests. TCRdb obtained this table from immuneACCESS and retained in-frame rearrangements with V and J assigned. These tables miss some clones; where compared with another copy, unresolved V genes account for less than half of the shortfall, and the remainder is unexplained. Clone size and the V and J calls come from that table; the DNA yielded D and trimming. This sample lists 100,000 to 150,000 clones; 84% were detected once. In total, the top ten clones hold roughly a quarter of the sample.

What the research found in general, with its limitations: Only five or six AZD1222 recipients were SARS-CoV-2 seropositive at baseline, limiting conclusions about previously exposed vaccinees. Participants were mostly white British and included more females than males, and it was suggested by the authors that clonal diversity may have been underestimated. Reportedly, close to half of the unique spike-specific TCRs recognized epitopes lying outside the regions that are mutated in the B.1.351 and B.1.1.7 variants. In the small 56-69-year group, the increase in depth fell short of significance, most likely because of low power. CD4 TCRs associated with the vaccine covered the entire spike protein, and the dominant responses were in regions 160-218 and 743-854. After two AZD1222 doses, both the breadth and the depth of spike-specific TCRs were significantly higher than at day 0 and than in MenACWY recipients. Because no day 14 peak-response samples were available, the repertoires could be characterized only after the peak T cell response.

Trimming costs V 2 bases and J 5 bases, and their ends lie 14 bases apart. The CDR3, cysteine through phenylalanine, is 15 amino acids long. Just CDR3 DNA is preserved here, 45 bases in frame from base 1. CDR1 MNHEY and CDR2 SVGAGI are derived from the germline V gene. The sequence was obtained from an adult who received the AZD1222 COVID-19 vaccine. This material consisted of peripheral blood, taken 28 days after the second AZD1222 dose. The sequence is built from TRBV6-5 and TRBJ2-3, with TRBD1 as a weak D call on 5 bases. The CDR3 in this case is CASSYGWQGKDTQYF. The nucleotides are TGTGCCAGCAGTTACGGTTGGCAGGGTAAAGATACGCAGTATTTT.